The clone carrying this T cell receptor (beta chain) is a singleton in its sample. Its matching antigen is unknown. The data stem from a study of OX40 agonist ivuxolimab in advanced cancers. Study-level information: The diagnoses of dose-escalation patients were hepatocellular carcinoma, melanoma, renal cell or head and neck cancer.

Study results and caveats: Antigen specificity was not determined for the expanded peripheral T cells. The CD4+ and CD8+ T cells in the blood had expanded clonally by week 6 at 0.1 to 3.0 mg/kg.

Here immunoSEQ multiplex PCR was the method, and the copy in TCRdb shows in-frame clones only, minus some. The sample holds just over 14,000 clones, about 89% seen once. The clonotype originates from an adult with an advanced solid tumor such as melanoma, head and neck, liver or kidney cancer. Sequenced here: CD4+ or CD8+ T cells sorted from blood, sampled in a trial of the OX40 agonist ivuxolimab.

CDR3 in DNA: TGTGCCAGCAGTCCAACAGGGGCGCCTATCACAGATACGCAGTATTTT. Amino acid sequence: CASSPTGAPITDTQYF. The rearrangement uses TRBV27 and TRBJ2-3; 7 positions match TRBD1. Germline CDR1 MNHEY, CDR2 SMNVEV (reference sequence). The V segment lost 5 bases and the J segment 2 bases; nucleotides outside the gene matches: 10. The CDR3 is 16 amino acids.